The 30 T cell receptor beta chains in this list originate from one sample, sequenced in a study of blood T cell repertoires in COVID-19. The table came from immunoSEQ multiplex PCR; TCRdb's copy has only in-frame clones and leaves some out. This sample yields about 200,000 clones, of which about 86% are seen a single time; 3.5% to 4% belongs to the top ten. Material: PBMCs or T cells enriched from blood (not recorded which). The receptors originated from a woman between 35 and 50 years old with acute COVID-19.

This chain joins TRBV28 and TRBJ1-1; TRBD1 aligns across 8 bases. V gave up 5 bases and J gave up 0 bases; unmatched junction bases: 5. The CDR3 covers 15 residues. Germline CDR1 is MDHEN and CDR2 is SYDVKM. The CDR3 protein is CASSAYRGLNTEAFF. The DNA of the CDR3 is TGTGCCAGCAGTGCTTACAGGGGGTTGAACACTGAAGCTTTCTTT.

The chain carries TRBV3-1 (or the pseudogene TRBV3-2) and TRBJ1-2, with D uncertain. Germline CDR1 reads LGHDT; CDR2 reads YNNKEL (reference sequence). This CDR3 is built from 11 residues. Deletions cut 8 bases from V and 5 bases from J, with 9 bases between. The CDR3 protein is CASGGTYGYTF. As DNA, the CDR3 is TGTGCCAGCGGTGGTACTTATGGCTACACCTTC.

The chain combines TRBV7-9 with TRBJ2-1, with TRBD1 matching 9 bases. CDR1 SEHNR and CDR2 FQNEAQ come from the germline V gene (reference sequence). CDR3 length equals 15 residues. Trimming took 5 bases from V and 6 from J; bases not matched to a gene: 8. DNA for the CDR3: TGTGCCAGCAGCCCAGGGACAGGGTTGCCCAATGAGCAGTTCTTC. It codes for CASSPGTGLPNEQFF.

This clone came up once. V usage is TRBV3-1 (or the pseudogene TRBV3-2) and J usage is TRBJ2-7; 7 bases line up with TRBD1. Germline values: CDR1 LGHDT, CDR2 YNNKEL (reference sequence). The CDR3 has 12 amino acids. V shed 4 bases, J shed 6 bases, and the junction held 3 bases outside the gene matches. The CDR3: CASSRTGREQYF. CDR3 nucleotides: TGTGCCAGCAGCCGGACAGGACGCGAGCAGTACTTC.

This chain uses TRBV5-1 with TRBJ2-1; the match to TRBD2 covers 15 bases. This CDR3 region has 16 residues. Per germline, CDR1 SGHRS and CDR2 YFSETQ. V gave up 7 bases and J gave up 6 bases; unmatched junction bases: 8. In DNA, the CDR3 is TGCGCCAGCGGGACCGGACTAGCGGGAGGGCCCAATGAGCAGTTCTTC. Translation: CASGTGLAGGPNEQFF.

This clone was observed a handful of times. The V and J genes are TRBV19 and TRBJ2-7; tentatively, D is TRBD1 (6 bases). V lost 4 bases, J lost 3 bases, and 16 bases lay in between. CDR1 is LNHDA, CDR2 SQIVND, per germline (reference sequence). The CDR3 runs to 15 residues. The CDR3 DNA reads TGTGCCAGTAGTAATAGCTACCAGGGGATCTACGAGCAGTACTTC. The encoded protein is CASSNSYQGIYEQYF.

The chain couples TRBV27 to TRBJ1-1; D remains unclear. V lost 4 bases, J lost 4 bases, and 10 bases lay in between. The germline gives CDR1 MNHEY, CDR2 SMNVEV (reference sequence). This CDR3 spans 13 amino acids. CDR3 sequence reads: CASSYAAGTEAFF. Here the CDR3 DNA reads TGTGCCAGCAGTTACGCGGCGGGCACTGAAGCTTTCTTT.

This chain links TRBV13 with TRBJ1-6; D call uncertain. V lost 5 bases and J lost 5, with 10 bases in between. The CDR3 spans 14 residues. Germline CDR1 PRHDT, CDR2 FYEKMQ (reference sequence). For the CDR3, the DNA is TGTGCCAGCAGCACACGGGAAGATAATTCACCCCTCCACTTT. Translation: CASSTREDNSPLHF.

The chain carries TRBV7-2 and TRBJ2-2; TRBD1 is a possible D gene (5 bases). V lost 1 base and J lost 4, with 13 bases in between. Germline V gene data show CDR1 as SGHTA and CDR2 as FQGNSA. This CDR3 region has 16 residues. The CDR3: CASSLEKGMGTGELFF. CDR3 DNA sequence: TGTGCCAGCAGCTTAGAAAAGGGGATGGGCACCGGGGAGCTGTTTTTT.

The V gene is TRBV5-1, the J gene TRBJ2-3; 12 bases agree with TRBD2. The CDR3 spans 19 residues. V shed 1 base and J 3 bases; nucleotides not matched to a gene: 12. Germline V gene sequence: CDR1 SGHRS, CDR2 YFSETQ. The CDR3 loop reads CASSLTPTTSGRRTDTQYF. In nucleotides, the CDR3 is TGCGCCAGCAGCTTGACTCCCACGACTAGCGGGAGAAGGACAGATACGCAGTATTTT.

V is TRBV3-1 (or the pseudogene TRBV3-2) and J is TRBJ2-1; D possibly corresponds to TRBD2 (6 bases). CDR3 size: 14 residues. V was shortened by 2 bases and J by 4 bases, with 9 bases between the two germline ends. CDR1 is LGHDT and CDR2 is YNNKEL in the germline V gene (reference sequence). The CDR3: CASSQLSGYNEQFF. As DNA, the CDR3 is TGTGCCAGCAGCCAACTAAGCGGGTACAATGAGCAGTTCTTC.

CDR3 sequence reads: CASSPGRGGTDTQYF. CDR3 sequence (DNA): TGCGCCAGCAGCCCCGGTCGCGGGGGCACAGATACGCAGTATTTT. The chain links TRBV5-1 to TRBJ2-3, with D possibly being TRBD2 (6 bases). In germline, CDR1 is SGHRS, CDR2 YFSETQ. The CDR3 contains 15 residues. Trimming shortened V by 4 bases and J by 1 base, and 13 bases separated the two germline ends.

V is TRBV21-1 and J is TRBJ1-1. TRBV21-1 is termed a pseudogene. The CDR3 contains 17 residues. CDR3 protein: CASSKVVEVAANTEAFF. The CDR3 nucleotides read TGTGCCAGCAGCAAAGTTGTAGAGGTGGCGGCGAACACTGAAGCTTTCTTT.

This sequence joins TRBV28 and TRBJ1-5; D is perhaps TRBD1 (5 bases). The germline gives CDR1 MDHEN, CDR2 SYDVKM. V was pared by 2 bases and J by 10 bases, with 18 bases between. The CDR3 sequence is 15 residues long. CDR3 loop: CASSLGGAASQPQHF. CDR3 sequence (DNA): TGTGCCAGCAGTTTAGGCGGGGCGGCTAGCCAACCCCAGCATTTT.

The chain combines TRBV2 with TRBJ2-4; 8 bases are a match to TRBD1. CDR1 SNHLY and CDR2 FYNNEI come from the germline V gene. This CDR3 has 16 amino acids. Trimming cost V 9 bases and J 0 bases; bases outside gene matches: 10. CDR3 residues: CASSKGQELAKNIQYF. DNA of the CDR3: TGTGCCAGTAGCAAGGGACAGGAACTAGCCAAAAACATTCAGTACTTC.

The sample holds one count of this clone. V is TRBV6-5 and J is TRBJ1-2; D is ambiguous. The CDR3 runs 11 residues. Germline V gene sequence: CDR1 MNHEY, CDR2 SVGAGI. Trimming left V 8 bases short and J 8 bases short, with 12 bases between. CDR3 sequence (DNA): TGTGCCAGCCAAAGCGACGGCGGCTACACCTTC. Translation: CASQSDGGYTF.

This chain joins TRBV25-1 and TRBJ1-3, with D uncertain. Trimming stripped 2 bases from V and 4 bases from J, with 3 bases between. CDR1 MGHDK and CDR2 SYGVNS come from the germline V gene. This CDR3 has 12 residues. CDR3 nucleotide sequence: TGTGCCAGCAGTGAAACAGGAAACACCATATATTTT. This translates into CASSETGNTIYF.

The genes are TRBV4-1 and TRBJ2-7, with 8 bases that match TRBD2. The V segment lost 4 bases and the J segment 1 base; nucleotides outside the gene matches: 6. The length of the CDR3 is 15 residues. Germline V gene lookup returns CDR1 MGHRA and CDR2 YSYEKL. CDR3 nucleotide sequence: TGCGCCAGCAGCCCCCTCCCGGGAGGGTCCTACGAGCAGTACTTC. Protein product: CASSPLPGGSYEQYF.

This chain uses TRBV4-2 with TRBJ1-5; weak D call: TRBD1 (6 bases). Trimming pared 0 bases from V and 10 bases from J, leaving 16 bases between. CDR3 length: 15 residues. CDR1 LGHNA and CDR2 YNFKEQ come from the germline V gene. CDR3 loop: CASSQDSDRVKPQHF. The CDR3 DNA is TGTGCCAGCAGCCAAGACTCGGACAGAGTAAAACCCCAGCATTTT.

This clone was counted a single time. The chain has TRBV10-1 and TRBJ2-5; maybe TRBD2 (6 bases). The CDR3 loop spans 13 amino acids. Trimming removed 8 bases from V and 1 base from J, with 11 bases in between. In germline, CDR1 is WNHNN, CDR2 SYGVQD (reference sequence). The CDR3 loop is CASRGWSQETQYF. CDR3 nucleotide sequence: TGCGCCAGCCGGGGGTGGTCCCAAGAGACCCAGTACTTC.

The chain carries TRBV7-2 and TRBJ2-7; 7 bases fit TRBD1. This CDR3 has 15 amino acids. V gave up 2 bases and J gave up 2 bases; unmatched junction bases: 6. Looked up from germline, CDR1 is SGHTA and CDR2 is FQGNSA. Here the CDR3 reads CASSLRGGETYEQYF. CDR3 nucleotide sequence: TGTGCCAGCAGCTTAAGAGGGGGCGAAACCTACGAGCAGTACTTC.

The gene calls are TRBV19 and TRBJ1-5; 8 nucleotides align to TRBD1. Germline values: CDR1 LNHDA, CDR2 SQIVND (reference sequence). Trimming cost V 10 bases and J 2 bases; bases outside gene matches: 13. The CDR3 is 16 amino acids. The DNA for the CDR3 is TGTGCCACCGCAAACCGGGACAGGAGTCGCAATCAGCCCCAGCATTTT. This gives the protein CATANRDRSRNQPQHF.

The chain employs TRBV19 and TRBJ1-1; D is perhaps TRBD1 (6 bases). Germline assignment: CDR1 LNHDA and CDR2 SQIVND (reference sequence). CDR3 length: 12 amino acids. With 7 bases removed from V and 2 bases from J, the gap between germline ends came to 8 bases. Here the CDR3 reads CASKQGNTEAFF. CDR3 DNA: TGTGCCAGTAAACAGGGTAACACTGAAGCTTTCTTT.

The CDR3 reads CASSLSGGPRNEQFF. The CDR3 DNA follows: TGTGCCAGCAGTCTATCGGGAGGGCCAAGGAATGAGCAGTTCTTC. V and J are TRBV28 and TRBJ2-1, with TRBD2 identical over 8 bases. Germline assignment: CDR1 MDHEN and CDR2 SYDVKM. J was trimmed by 7 bases and V by 5 bases; bases with no gene match: 10. The CDR3 has 15 amino acids.

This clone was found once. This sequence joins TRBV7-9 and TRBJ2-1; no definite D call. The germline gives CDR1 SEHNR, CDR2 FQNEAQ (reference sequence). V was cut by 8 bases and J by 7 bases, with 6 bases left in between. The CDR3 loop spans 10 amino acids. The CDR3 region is CASSENEQFF. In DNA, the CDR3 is TGTGCCAGCTCGGAGAATGAGCAGTTCTTC.

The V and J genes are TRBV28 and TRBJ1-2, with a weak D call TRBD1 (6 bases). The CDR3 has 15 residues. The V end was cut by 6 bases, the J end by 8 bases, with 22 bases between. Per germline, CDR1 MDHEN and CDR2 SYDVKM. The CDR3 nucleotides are TGTGCCAGCAGCTATAGCCTGGGGGGGGCAGTCGGCTACACCTTC. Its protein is CASSYSLGGAVGYTF.

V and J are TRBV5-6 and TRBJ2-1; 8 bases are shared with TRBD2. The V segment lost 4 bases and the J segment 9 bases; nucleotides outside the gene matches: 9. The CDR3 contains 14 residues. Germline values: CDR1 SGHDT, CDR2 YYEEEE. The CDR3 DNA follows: TGTGCCAGCAGCCGGACTCCAGCGGGAGCTGAGCAGTTCTTC. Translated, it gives CASSRTPAGAEQFF.

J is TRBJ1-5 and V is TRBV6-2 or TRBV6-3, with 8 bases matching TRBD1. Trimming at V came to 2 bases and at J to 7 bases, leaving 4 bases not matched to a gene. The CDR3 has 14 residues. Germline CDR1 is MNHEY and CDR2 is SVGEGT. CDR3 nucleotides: TGTGCCAGCAGTTACGACAGGGGCGGGCAGCCCCAGCATTTT. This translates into CASSYDRGGQPQHF.

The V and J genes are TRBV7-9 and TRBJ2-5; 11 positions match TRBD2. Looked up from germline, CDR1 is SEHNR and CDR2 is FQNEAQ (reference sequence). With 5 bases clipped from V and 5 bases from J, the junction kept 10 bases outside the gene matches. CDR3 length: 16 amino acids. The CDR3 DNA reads TGTGCCAGCAGCCGAGGGGCTAGCGGGAGGCGGGAGACCCAGTACTTC. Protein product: CASSRGASGRRETQYF.

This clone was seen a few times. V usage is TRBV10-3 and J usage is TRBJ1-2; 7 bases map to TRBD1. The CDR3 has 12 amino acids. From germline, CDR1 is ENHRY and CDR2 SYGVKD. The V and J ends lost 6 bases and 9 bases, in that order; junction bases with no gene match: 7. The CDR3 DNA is TGTGCCATCAGGCGACAGGGTCAAAGCTACACCTTC. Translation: CAIRRQGQSYTF.